One sample yielded the 10 T cell receptor beta chains listed below, sequenced in a study of graft-versus-host responses after intestinal transplantation (dated by TCRdb to 2020 to 2023). The time point label of this sample denotes: cells obtained before transplantation from donor or recipient. For these TCRs, the target antigens are not known. Receptor libraries were prepared by the immunoSEQ multiplex PCR assay. TCRdb provides this immuneACCESS table in a form limited to in-frame rearrangements. Some clones are lacking; in checked studies, under half of them reflect an unresolved V gene, and why the rest are absent is not known. For this sample the table gives more than 95,000 clones, of which roughly 93% were detected only once. In total, the top ten clones hold 1.2% of the sample. The sequencing here drew on unstimulated CD8+ T cells sorted from spleen or lymph node cells, taken before intestinal transplant. These receptor sequences come from a human donor who received an intestinal transplant.

V gene TRBV9 combines with J gene TRBJ2-1; TRBD2 agrees at 8 bases. After removal of 2 bases from V and 4 bases from J, the junction contained 8 bases not matched to a gene. Germline V gives CDR1 SGDLS, CDR2 YYNGEE. This CDR3 is 16 amino acids long. The CDR3 region has the DNA TGTGCCAGCAGCGTCGACGGGGGGGCCGTGTACAATGAGCAGTTCTTC. As protein: CASSVDGGAVYNEQFF.

V gene TRBV5-1 combines with J gene TRBJ2-7; D remains unclear. The CDR3 consists of 12 residues. The V end lost 4 bases, the J end lost 7 bases, and 12 bases lay between the germline ends. Germline CDR1 reads SGHRS; CDR2 reads YFSETQ. The CDR3 coding sequence is TGCGCCAGCAGCGTAAATTCTCGGGAGCAGTACTTC. Its translation is CASSVNSREQYF.

V and J are TRBV18 and TRBJ2-1; the match to TRBD2 covers 8 bases. Per the germline V gene, CDR1 is KGHSH and CDR2 is LQKENI. V shed 4 bases, J shed 4 bases, and the junction held 6 bases outside the gene matches. The length of the CDR3 is 15 residues. The CDR3 loop reads CASSLGAGDYNEQFF. The CDR3, as DNA: TGTGCCAGCTCACTCGGAGCGGGGGATTACAATGAGCAGTTCTTC.

This chain joins TRBV5-1 and TRBJ2-7; no reliable D call. This CDR3 contains 12 residues. Trimming took off 5 bases at V and 2 bases at J, with 8 bases between the two ends. Germline loops: CDR1 SGHRS, CDR2 YFSETQ. The DNA of the CDR3 is TGCGCCAGCAGATTACACCCCTACGAGCAGTACTTC. Translating gives CASRLHPYEQYF.

The gene calls are TRBV5-1 and TRBJ1-1; no firm D call. Deletions cut 8 bases from V and 6 bases from J, with 11 bases between. Germline values: CDR1 SGHRS, CDR2 YFSETQ. This CDR3 is built from 11 residues. CDR3 bases: TGCGCCAGTAAAGTCGGGGCTGAAGCTTTCTTT. As protein: CASKVGAEAFF.

J is TRBJ1-1 and V is TRBV30, with D hard to call. Germline-derived CDR1 and CDR2 are GTSNPN and SVGIG (reference sequence). The CDR3 consists of 11 residues. V gave up 3 bases and J gave up 6 bases, with 8 bases separating them. This CDR3 reads CAWSLQSEAFF. The CDR3 nucleotides read TGTGCCTGGAGCCTACAATCTGAAGCTTTCTTT.

V usage is TRBV7-8 and J usage is TRBJ1-4; D ambiguous. V was pared by 0 bases and J by 8 bases, with 16 bases between. Germline V gene lookup returns CDR1 SGHVS and CDR2 FQNEAQ. The CDR3 loop spans 16 amino acids. In nucleotides, the CDR3 is TGTGCCAGCAGCTTAGCGTTGATGGGAGGAGGGGAAAAACTGTTTTTT. Translated, it gives CASSLALMGGGEKLFF.

The gene calls are TRBV6-4 and TRBJ1-5; D is undetermined. Germline V gene data show CDR1 as MRHNA and CDR2 as SNTAGT. The CDR3 has 15 residues. Trimming stripped 2 bases from V and 4 bases from J, with 12 bases between. The CDR3 region has the DNA TGTGCCAGCAGTGACGGTCTCAGTTCGAATCAGCCCCAGCATTTT. Its protein is CASSDGLSSNQPQHF.

The rearrangement links TRBV27 to TRBJ2-3; no clear D. V was cut by 4 bases and J by 3 bases, with 11 bases left in between. Germline-derived CDR1 and CDR2 are MNHEY and SMNVEV (reference sequence). The CDR3 is 14 residues long. The CDR3 here is CASSSLVFTDTQYF. In DNA form, the CDR3 reads TGTGCCAGCAGTTCTCTAGTTTTTACAGATACGCAGTATTTT.

J is TRBJ2-3 and V is TRBV5-1; TRBD1 agrees at 10 bases. The J segment lost 4 bases and the V segment lost 1 base, leaving 9 bases of the junction unmatched. This CDR3 comprises 17 residues. Germline V lookup: CDR1 SGHRS, CDR2 YFSETQ. Here the CDR3 DNA reads TGCGCCAGCAGCTTGAATGGGCGACAGGGGGCGTCAGATACGCAGTATTTT. Its protein is CASSLNGRQGASDTQYF.